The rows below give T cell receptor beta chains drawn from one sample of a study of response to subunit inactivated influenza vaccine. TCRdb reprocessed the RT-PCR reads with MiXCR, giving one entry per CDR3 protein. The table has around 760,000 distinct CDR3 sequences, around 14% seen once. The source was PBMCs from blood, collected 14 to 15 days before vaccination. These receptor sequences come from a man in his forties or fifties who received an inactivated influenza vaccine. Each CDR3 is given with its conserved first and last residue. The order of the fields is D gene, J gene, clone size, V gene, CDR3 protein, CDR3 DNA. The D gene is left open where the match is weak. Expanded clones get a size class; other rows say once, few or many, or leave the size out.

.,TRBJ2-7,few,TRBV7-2,CASSLSSTSAGEQYF,TGTGCCAGCAGCTTAAGTTCGACCTCGGCAGGGGAGCAGTACTTC
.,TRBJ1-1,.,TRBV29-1,CSVRRVNTEAFF,TGCAGCGTACGGAGGGTGAACACTGAAGCTTTCTTT
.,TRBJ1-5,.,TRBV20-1,CSARSQANQPQHF,TGCAGTGCTAGAAGTCAGGCCAATCAGCCCCAGCATTTT
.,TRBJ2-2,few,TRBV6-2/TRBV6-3,CASRRVTGELFF,TGTGCCAGCAGGCGAGTTACCGGGGAGCTGTTTTTT
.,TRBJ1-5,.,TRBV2,CASGLRDSNQPQHF,TGTGCCAGCGGTTTGAGGGATAGCAATCAGCCCCAGCATTTT
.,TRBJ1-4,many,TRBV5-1,CASSFRPGGQGEKLFF,TGCGCCAGCAGCTTCCGTCCGGGGGGACAAGGGGAAAAACTGTTTTTT
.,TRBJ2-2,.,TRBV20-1,CSAVTWTALNTGELFF,TGCAGTGCCGTGACCTGGACAGCCTTGAACACCGGGGAGCTGTTTTTT
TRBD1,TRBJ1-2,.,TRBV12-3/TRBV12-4,CASSPGTGLGYTF,TGTGCCAGCAGTCCCGGGACAGGACTTGGCTACACCTTC
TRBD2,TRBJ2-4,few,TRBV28,CASSLASGGLAKNIQYF,TGTGCCAGCAGTTTAGCTAGCGGGGGATTAGCCAAAAACATTCAGTACTTC
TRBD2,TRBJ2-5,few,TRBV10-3,CAISAASGRAGRETQYF,TGTGCCATCAGTGCGGCTAGCGGGAGGGCCGGACGAGAGACCCAGTACTTC
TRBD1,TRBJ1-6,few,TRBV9,CASSPRQGDSPLHF,TGTGCCAGCAGCCCAAGACAGGGGGATTCACCCCTCCACTTT
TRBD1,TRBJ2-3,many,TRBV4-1,CASSQGQGLIDTQYF,TGCGCCAGCAGCCAAGGACAGGGGTTAATAGATACGCAGTATTTT
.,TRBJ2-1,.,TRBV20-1,CSAPYGREQFF,TGCAGTGCTCCCTACGGGAGAGAGCAGTTCTTC
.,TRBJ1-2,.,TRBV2,CASSEASGTGGYTF,TGTGCCAGCAGTGAAGCTTCGGGGACGGGGGGCTACACCTTC
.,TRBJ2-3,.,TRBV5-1,CASSLRRGAQDTQYF,TGCGCCAGCAGCTTGAGGCGGGGAGCACAGGATACGCAGTATTTT
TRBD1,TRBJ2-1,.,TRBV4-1,CASSLRGQTNEQFF,TGCGCCAGCAGCCTCCGGGGACAGACCAATGAGCAGTTCTTC
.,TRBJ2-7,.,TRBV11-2,CASSPRGGGSGSYEQYF,TGTGCCAGCAGCCCCCGAGGGGGCGGGAGCGGATCCTACGAGCAGTACTTC
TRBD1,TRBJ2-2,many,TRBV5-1,CASERTGTNTGELFF,TGCGCCAGCGAGAGGACAGGGACGAACACCGGGGAGCTGTTTTTT
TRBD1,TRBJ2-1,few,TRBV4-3,CASSQGQGGYNEQFF,TGCGCCAGCAGCCAGGGACAGGGGGGATACAATGAGCAGTTCTTC
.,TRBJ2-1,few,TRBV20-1,CSARYREHWYNEQFF,TGCAGTGCTAGGTACAGGGAGCATTGGTACAATGAGCAGTTCTTC
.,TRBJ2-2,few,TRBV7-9,CASSHSGGGNTGELFF,TGTGCCAGCAGTCATTCAGGAGGGGGCAACACCGGGGAGCTGTTTTTT
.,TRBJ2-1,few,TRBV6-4,CASSAEQGRFDEQFF,TGTGCCAGCAGTGCGGAACAAGGAAGGTTCGATGAGCAGTTCTTC
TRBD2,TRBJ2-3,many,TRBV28,CASISGATAVAQYF,TGTGCCAGCATTAGCGGGGCAACGGCCGTGGCGCAGTATTTT
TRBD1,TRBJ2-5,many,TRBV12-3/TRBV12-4,CASSRGTGATQYF,TGTGCCAGCAGCCGTGGGACAGGGGCGACCCAGTACTTC
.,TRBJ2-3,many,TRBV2,CASSADTQYF,TGTGCCAGCAGTGCAGATACGCAGTATTTT
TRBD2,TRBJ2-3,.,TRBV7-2,CASSDRLAGGSTDTQYF,TGTGCCAGCAGCGATCGACTAGCGGGGGGATCCACAGATACGCAGTATTTT
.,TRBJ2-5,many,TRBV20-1,CSARDAQAPGETQYF,TGCAGTGCTAGAGATGCCCAGGCCCCAGGAGAGACCCAGTACTTC
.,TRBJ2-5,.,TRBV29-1,CSVGPGETQYF,TGCAGCGTTGGTCCAGGAGAGACCCAGTACTTC
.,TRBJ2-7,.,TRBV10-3,CAIRTTPGLHEQYF,TGTGCCATCAGGACGACACCGGGGCTCCACGAGCAGTACTTC
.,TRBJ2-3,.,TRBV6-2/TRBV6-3,CASSYVIATDTQYF,TGTGCCAGCAGTTACGTTATAGCGACGGATACGCAGTATTTT
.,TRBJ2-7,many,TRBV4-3,CASSQFAYLDSYEQYF,TGCGCCAGCAGCCAATTTGCCTACCTGGACTCCTACGAGCAGTACTTC
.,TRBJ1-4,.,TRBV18,CASSPNRDEKLFF,TGTGCCAGCTCACCCAACAGAGATGAAAAACTGTTTTTT
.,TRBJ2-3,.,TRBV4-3,CASSQDPYTDTQYF,TGCGCCAGCAGCCAAGACCCTTACACAGATACGCAGTATTTT
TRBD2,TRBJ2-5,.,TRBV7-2,CASSFSASGGGETQYF,TGTGCCAGCAGCTTCAGCGCTAGCGGGGGTGGAGAGACCCAGTACTTC
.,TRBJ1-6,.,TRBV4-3,CASSQDWEPYNSPLHF,TGCGCCAGCAGCCAAGATTGGGAGCCTTATAATTCACCCCTCCACTTT
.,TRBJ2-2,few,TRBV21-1,CASSRNHRGSGSIKAGELFF,TGTGCCAGCAGCAGAAACCACCGTGGTAGCGGGAGTATAAAGGCCGGGGAGCTGTTTTTT
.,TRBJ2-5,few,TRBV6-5,CASSYTVQETQYF,TGTGCCAGCAGTTACACGGTTCAAGAGACCCAGTACTTC
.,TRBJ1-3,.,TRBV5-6,CASSLGGFSGNTIYF,TGTGCCAGCAGCTTGGGGGGATTCTCTGGAAACACCATATATTTT
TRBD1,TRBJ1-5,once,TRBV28,CASSSPGTGQLPQHF,TGTGCCAGCAGTTCTCCCGGGACAGGCCAGTTGCCCCAGCATTTT
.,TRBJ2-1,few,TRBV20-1,CSANERPSEQFF,TGCAGTGCTAACGAACGTCCCTCCGAGCAGTTCTTC